This T cell receptor beta chain came from a study of early T cells in non-severe SARS-CoV-2 infection. On the study more broadly: Alpha and beta chains were unpaired, from unsorted whole-blood bulk RNA. Study findings and constraints: The study's VDJdb matching favored anti-spike CD8 responses and missed private and CD4 specificities.

This clonotype was recorded many times. The antigen remains unidentified. Unique molecular identifiers were added to individual cDNA molecules. TCRdb itself ran the 5' RACE reads through MiXCR, one entry per CDR3 protein. Of just over 70,000 distinct CDR3 sequences listed, 12% are singletons. V trimming: 8 bases; J trimming: 10 bases; junction bases outside the gene matches: 8. The length of the CDR3 is 11 residues. CDR1 is SQVTM, CDR2 ANQGSEA, per germline. This clonotype was sampled from an adult who was a healthcare worker with PCR-confirmed SARS-CoV-2 infection or an uninfected control (not recorded which). Sequenced input: whole blood. V gene TRBV29-1 combines with J gene TRBJ1-2, with TRBD1 identical over 9 bases. For the CDR3, the DNA is TGCAGCACCGGGACAGGGCCGCTCTACACCTTC. It is translated as CSTGTGPLYTF. Full variable domain (missing parts from reference TRBV29-1 and TRBJ1-2): SAVISQKPSRDICQRGTSLTIQCQVDSQVTMMFWYRQQPGQSLTLIATANQGSEATYESGFVIDKFPISRPNLTFSTLTVSNMSPEDSSIYLCSTGTGPLYTFGSGTRLTVV.